The clone carrying this T cell receptor (beta chain) came up a few times. Its matching antigen is unknown. The sample belongs to a study of cytomegalovirus exposure and HLA in healthy donors. PCR used 60 Vbeta primers and 13 Jbeta primers. Libraries were prepared by immunoSEQ multiplex PCR; TCRdb keeps only in-frame clonotypes and omits some of them. This table has about 200,000 clones, 12% appearing once. Notes on the study in general: Cytomegalovirus-associated status was assigned to about 150 TCR beta chains. Clonal expansion, a later analysis showed, was greater in HLA-associated TCR beta chains than in equally common others. It was in a later analysis that TCR association rates were seen to vary by HLA locus, highest for DRB1 and lowest for HLA-C.

Trimming at V came to 2 bases and at J to 6 bases, leaving 13 bases not matched to a gene. The CDR3 sequence is 18 residues long. Germline CDR1 and CDR2: ENHRY and SYGVKD. The donors (healthy individuals) were bone marrow donors. This chain links TRBV10-3 with TRBJ2-1; 10 nucleotides align to TRBD2. The receptor comes from a middle-aged man in good health and CMV-seropositive. The sample consisted of PBMCs. CDR3 amino acids: CAISEGTGSSGGINEQFF. For the CDR3, the DNA is TGTGCCATCAGTGAGGGGACGGGGAGTAGCGGGGGGATCAATGAGCAGTTCTTC.